This T cell receptor (beta chain) was observed in a study of T-cell reconstitution after alpha-beta-depleted transplantation in children. Unique molecular identifiers were used to barcode this TCRbeta library. TCRdb processed the PCR reads anew with MiXCR; each CDR3 protein has one entry. Here the sample spans some 500,000 distinct CDR3 sequences, about 16% being singletons. The ends were cut back, 5 bases at V and 2 bases at J, with 16 bases in the middle. The germline gives CDR1 DFQATT, CDR2 SNEGSKA (reference sequence). This CDR3 spans 14 amino acids. This chain uses TRBV20-1 with TRBJ2-7, with no clear D. Sequencing used PBMCs from the stem cell graft donor, obtained from the stem cell graft. This clonotype originated in a human donor who donated a stem cell graft to a child with acute lymphoblastic leukemia. The DNA for the CDR3 is TGCAGTGCTTCAGACCGCAGCGCGACCTACGAGCAGTACTTC. Amino acid sequence: CSASDRSATYEQYF.